This record looks at one TCR beta chain sequence and its context. These data are taken from a study of T-cell reconstitution after alpha-beta-depleted transplantation in children. Unique molecular identifiers were incorporated during preparation of the TCRbeta library. TCRdb reprocessed the PCR reads via MiXCR and lists one record per CDR3 protein. The sample lists approximately 490,000 distinct CDR3 sequences, about 12% occurring once. CDR3 length: 13 amino acids. Looked up from germline, CDR1 is SGHAT and CDR2 is FQNNGV. V was pared by 6 bases and J by 1 base, with 9 bases between. The material was PBMCs from the stem cell graft donor, obtained from the stem cell graft. This receptor was obtained from a human donor who donated a stem cell graft to a child with combined immunodeficiency. The chain recombines TRBV11-2 with TRBJ1-1; TRBD1 might be the D (5 bases). CDR3 coding DNA: TGTGCCAGCAGTATTCAGGGGAACACTGAAGCTTTCTTT. Protein sequence: CASSIQGNTEAFF. The full variable domain, in which reference TRBV11-2 and TRBJ1-1 provide the parts outside the CDR3, is EAGVAQSPRYKIIEKRQSVAFWCNPISGHATLYWYQQILGQGPKLLIQFQNNGVVDDSQLPKDRFSAERLKGVDSTLKIQPAKLEDSAVYLCASSIQGNTEAFFGQGTRLTVV.